Following are 18 T cell receptor beta chains from one sample sequenced in a study of response to subunit inactivated influenza vaccine. Each CDR3 protein is one row after TCRdb ran MiXCR on the RT-PCR reads. The sample consists of a few hundred thousand distinct CDR3 sequences, roughly 15% of them appearing once. Sequencing was performed on PBMCs from blood, taken roughly 12 days after vaccination. Receptor source: a man in his forties or fifties who received an inactivated influenza vaccine.

This clonotype has ten or more counts. This rearrangement joins TRBV6-5 to TRBJ1-5; no clear D. The germline CDR1 and CDR2 sequences are MNHEY and SVGAGI. The V end lost 4 bases, the J end lost 0 bases, and 19 bases lay between the germline ends. The CDR3 spans 18 residues. This chain's CDR3 is CASSSPPDEFHSNQPQHF. The CDR3 region has the DNA TGTGCCAGCAGTTCACCCCCGGACGAATTCCATAGCAATCAGCCCCAGCATTTT.

The chain is built from TRBV25-1 and TRBJ2-1; unclear D gene. From germline, CDR1 is MGHDK and CDR2 SYGVNS. This CDR3 region has 14 residues. V lost 4 bases, J lost 7 bases, and 14 bases lay in between. The CDR3 reads CASSALGLRNEQFF. In DNA, the CDR3 is TGTGCCAGCAGTGCTCTGGGCTTAAGGAATGAGCAGTTCTTC.

Only a few counts were recorded for this clonotype. V usage is TRBV7-6 and J usage is TRBJ2-2, with 10 bases that match TRBD1. Germline V gives CDR1 SGHVS, CDR2 FNYEAQ. J lost 7 bases, V lost 5 bases, and 7 bases had no gene match. The CDR3 contains 15 residues. The CDR3 DNA reads TGTGCCAGCAGCGCTTGGGACAGGGGTTACGGGGAGCTGTTTTTT. The encoded protein is CASSAWDRGYGELFF.

This clonotype has a count of ten or more. The CDR3 loop reads CASSPDRGNTEAFF. As DNA, the CDR3 is TGTGCCAGTAGCCCTGACAGGGGGAACACTGAAGCTTTCTTT. V and J are TRBV19 and TRBJ1-1; 8 nucleotides align to TRBD1. Germline lookup yields CDR1 LNHDA and CDR2 SQIVND (reference sequence). The V gene end was trimmed by 6 bases and the J gene end by 1 base; junction bases not matched to a gene: 4. The length of the CDR3 is 14 residues. The full variable domain, in which reference TRBV19 and TRBJ1-1 provide the parts outside the CDR3, is DGGITQSPKYLFRKEGQNVTLSCEQNLNHDAMYWYRQDPGQGLRLIYYSQIVNDFQKGDIAEGYSVSREKKESFPLTVTSAQKNPTAFYLCASSPDRGNTEAFFGQGTRLTVV.

This clonotype was counted ten times or more. The rearrangement links TRBV7-2 to TRBJ2-3; possible D gene TRBD1, 5 bases. CDR1 and CDR2 from the germline V gene are SGHTA and FQGNSA. Deletions cut 4 bases from V and 7 bases from J, with 12 bases between. The CDR3 has 13 residues. The CDR3 here is CASSSSRVNTQYF. The CDR3, as DNA: TGTGCCAGCAGCTCAAGCAGGGTGAATACGCAGTATTTT.

The chain is built from TRBV4-2 and TRBJ2-1; D may be TRBD2 (6 bases). Germline V CDR1 and CDR2: LGHNA, YNFKEQ. V shed 2 bases and J shed 6 bases, with 17 bases lying between them. The CDR3 sequence is 16 residues long. This CDR3 is CASSQSLAVGGNEQFF. The CDR3 DNA sequence: TGTGCCAGCAGCCAATCGTTAGCGGTTGGGGGCAATGAGCAGTTCTTC.

The rearrangement joins TRBV4-2 to TRBJ2-7, with D possibly matching TRBD2 (5 bases). V dropped 5 bases and J dropped 6 bases, with 14 bases sitting between them. CDR1 LGHNA and CDR2 YNFKEQ come from the germline V gene. The CDR3 has 13 residues. CDR3 protein: CASSSPGLGEQYF. Here the CDR3 DNA reads TGTGCCAGCAGCTCCCCAGGACTTGGCGAGCAGTACTTC.

This clonotype was detected a few times. The gene calls are TRBV18 and TRBJ1-2, with 10 bases fitting TRBD1. CDR3 length: 23 residues. Trimming at V came to 3 bases and at J to 0 bases, leaving 25 bases not matched to a gene. CDR1 KGHSH and CDR2 LQKENI come from the germline V gene. CDR3 sequence reads: CASSPPGDRGQVPLTRSNYGYTF. CDR3 sequence (DNA): TGTGCCAGCTCACCTCCAGGCGACAGGGGGCAAGTCCCTCTAACTCGGTCTAACTATGGCTACACCTTC.

This clonotype occurred many times. The chain combines TRBV12-3 or TRBV12-4 with TRBJ2-1, with 12 positions matching TRBD2. The CDR3 is 14 amino acids. J lost 3 bases, V lost 6 bases, and 0 bases had no gene match. CDR3 nucleotide sequence: TGTGCCAGCAGGGGACTAGCGGGCTACAATGAGCAGTTCTTC. Translated: CASRGLAGYNEQFF.

In this sample, this clonotype turned up a few times. This sequence joins TRBV20-1 and TRBJ2-4, with D perhaps TRBD1 or TRBD2 (5 bases each). CDR1 is DFQATT and CDR2 is SNEGSKA in the germline V gene (reference sequence). V was shortened by 5 bases and J by 4 bases, with 18 bases between the two germline ends. The CDR3 totals 15 residues. The CDR3 protein is CSASRDGNLKNIQYF. CDR3 in DNA: TGCAGTGCTTCCCGGGACGGCAACTTGAAAAACATTCAGTACTTC.

This clonotype was detected a few times. V usage is TRBV10-3 and J usage is TRBJ1-1; the D is unclear. Trimming took 3 bases from V and 7 from J, leaving 15 bases between them. The V gene's germline CDR1 is ENHRY and CDR2 SYGVKD. The CDR3 sequence is 14 residues long. The CDR3 reads CAISDPRGLSEAFF. The CDR3 coding sequence is TGTGCCATCAGTGACCCTCGAGGGTTAAGTGAAGCTTTCTTT.

Only a few counts were recorded for this clonotype. This chain connects TRBV20-1 to TRBJ2-1, with no clear D. The CDR3 totals 16 residues. Germline lookup yields CDR1 DFQATT and CDR2 SNEGSKA (reference sequence). Deletions cut 2 bases from V and 1 base from J, with 15 bases between. CDR3 DNA sequence: TGCAGTGCTAGACGACCCGTAGCTGATTCCTACAATGAGCAGTTCTTC. Protein product: CSARRPVADSYNEQFF.

The J gene is TRBJ2-1, the V gene TRBV5-1, with TRBD2 matching over 10 bases. There are 18 residues in the CDR3. The V gene's germline CDR1 is SGHRS and CDR2 YFSETQ. Germline trimming cut 6 bases from V and 8 bases from J; bases unmatched to any gene: 20. CDR3 sequence: CASTPGRASGSRDDEQFF. DNA for the CDR3: TGCGCCAGCACTCCGGGCAGAGCTAGCGGGAGTAGGGACGATGAGCAGTTCTTC.

The sample holds a few counts of this clonotype. This sequence joins TRBV24-1 and TRBJ1-5; the match to TRBD1 covers 10 bases. The CDR3 sequence is 16 residues long. J gave up 0 bases and V 3 bases, and 1 base lay outside the gene matches. Germline CDR1 is KGHDR and CDR2 is SFDVKD. CDR3 sequence reads: CATSDRQGASNQPQHF. The CDR3, as DNA: TGTGCCACCAGTGATCGACAGGGGGCTAGCAATCAGCCCCAGCATTTT.

V is TRBV5-6 and J is TRBJ1-4, with 9 nucleotides matching TRBD1. After removal of 0 bases from V and 8 bases from J, the junction contained 5 bases not matched to a gene. There are 15 residues in the CDR3. Germline V gene lookup returns CDR1 SGHDT and CDR2 YYEEEE. The CDR3 sequence is CASSLVPGQGEKLFF. The CDR3 nucleotides are TGTGCCAGCAGCTTGGTTCCGGGACAGGGCGAAAAACTGTTTTTT.

The chain carries TRBV9 and TRBJ2-1; 11 bases are shared with TRBD2. The CDR3 loop spans 15 amino acids. Per germline, CDR1 SGDLS and CDR2 YYNGEE. The V gene end was trimmed by 7 bases and the J gene end by 9 bases; junction bases not matched to a gene: 12. CDR3: CASQPIAGGPSEQFF. The CDR3 DNA sequence: TGTGCCAGCCAACCCATAGCGGGAGGGCCCAGTGAGCAGTTCTTC.

This clonotype was seen once. This sequence joins TRBV29-1 and TRBJ2-5; D possibly corresponds to TRBD1 (6 bases). The CDR3 is 13 residues long. From germline, CDR1 is SQVTM and CDR2 ANQGSEA. CDR3 bases: TGCAGGGCTCGTTCGGACAGAGGGGAGACCCAGTACTTC. This codes for CRARSDRGETQYF.

This clonotype was observed a few times. The chain uses TRBV7-2 and TRBJ2-1, with a weak D call TRBD1 (5 bases). Germline-derived CDR1 and CDR2 are SGHTA and FQGNSA. V shed 11 bases and J shed 4 bases, with 21 bases lying between them. This CDR3 is 15 amino acids long. In DNA form, the CDR3 reads TGTGCCGCCACACCCCAGACAGCCCTTTACAATGAGCAGTTCTTC. This encodes CAATPQTALYNEQFF.